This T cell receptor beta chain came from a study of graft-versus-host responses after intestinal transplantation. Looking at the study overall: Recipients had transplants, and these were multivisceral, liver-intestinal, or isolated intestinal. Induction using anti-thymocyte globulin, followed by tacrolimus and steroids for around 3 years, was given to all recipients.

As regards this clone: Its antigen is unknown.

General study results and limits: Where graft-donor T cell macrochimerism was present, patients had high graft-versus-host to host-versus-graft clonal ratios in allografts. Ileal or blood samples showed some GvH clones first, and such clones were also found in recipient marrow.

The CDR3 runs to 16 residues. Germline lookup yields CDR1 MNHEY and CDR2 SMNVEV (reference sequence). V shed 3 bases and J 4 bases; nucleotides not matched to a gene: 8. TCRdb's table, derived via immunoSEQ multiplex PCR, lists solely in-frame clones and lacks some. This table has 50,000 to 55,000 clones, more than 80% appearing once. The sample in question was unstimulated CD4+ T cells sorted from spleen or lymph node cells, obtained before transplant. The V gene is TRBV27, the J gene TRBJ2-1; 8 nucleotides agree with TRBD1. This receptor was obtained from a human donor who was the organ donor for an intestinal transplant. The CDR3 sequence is CASSFLRTGMYNEQFF. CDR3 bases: TGTGCCAGCAGTTTTCTCCGGACAGGGATGTACAATGAGCAGTTCTTC.